This is a list of T cell receptor beta chains from one sample in a study of blood T cells in healthy people across ages. In TCRdb, the 5' RACE reads were re-called with MiXCR into one record per CDR3 protein. The sample carries about a million distinct CDR3 sequences, 35% to 45% recorded once. Sequencing used blood. The source is a man aged 18 to 35 in good health. The CDR3 runs from the conserved cysteine through the conserved F or W. D genes are given only for firm matches. Some rows have no size entry. The others give once, few or many, or a class for an expanded clone.

>TRBV7-2|TRBJ1-5|NA|NA
CASSLTIGGVSNQPQHF
TGTGCCAGCAGCTTAACGATAGGGGGTGTAAGCAATCAGCCCCAGCATTTT
>TRBV12-3/TRBV12-4|TRBJ1-1|NA|NA
CASSLAGSQGWNTEAFF
TGTGCCAGCAGTTTAGCGGGGTCACAGGGATGGAACACTGAAGCTTTCTTT
>TRBV29-1|TRBJ2-1|TRBD1|once
CSVEDPRQGGTTLQFF
TGCAGCGTTGAAGATCCGAGACAGGGGGGGACCACGCTGCAGTTCTTC
>TRBV7-9|TRBJ1-4|TRBD1|NA
CASSSGTGVFANEKLFF
TGTGCCAGCAGTTCCGGGACAGGGGTATTTGCTAATGAAAAACTGTTTTTT
>TRBV2|TRBJ1-5|TRBD1|NA
CASRAGGDNQPQHF
TGTGCCAGCAGGGCAGGGGGCGACAATCAGCCCCAGCATTTT
>TRBV12-3/TRBV12-4|TRBJ2-7|NA|few
CASRPESNEQYF
TGTGCCAGTCGGCCGGAATCCAATGAGCAGTACTTC
>TRBV6-5|TRBJ1-4|NA|NA
CASSGTSLNEKLFF
TGTGCCAGCAGTGGAACCTCTCTGAACGAAAAACTGTTTTTT
>TRBV5-1|TRBJ2-6|NA|NA
CASTVIGGRRDSGANVLTF
TGCGCCAGCACGGTGATAGGGGGCAGGCGGGATTCTGGGGCCAACGTCCTGACTTTC
>TRBV7-2|TRBJ2-3|TRBD1|NA
CASSPDRGITQYF
TGTGCCAGCAGCCCCGACAGGGGAATAACGCAGTATTTT
>TRBV7-2|TRBJ1-1|NA|NA
CASSISGLLGTEAFF
TGTGCCAGCAGCATCTCGGGGCTACTTGGGACTGAAGCTTTCTTT
>TRBV6-5|TRBJ2-7|NA|NA
CASKTPGARYEQYF
TGTGCCAGCAAGACACCGGGAGCACGCTACGAGCAGTACTTC
>TRBV7-2|TRBJ1-1|NA|few
CASSTGYGPNTEAFF
TGTGCCAGCAGCACCGGTTACGGCCCGAACACTGAAGCTTTCTTT
>TRBV12-3/TRBV12-4|TRBJ2-4|TRBD1|NA
CASSPQGATKNIQYF
TGTGCCAGCAGTCCACAGGGGGCGACCAAAAACATTCAGTACTTC
>TRBV6-5|TRBJ2-5|TRBD1|NA
CASSYKGQGRSWQETQYF
TGTGCCAGCAGTTATAAGGGACAGGGGCGAAGTTGGCAAGAGACCCAGTACTTC
>TRBV20-1|TRBJ2-1|NA|few
CSATGTDSYNEQFF
TGCAGTGCTACCGGGACTGACTCCTACAATGAGCAGTTCTTC
>TRBV11-1|TRBJ1-1|NA|NA
CASRERGAMNTEAFF
TGTGCCAGCCGGGAGAGGGGGGCCATGAACACTGAAGCTTTCTTT
>TRBV3-1|TRBJ2-5|NA|few
CASSQGTQETQYF
TGTGCCAGCAGCCAAGGGACTCAAGAGACCCAGTACTTC
>TRBV7-9|TRBJ1-6|NA|NA
CASSSPRNEPGDNSLLHF
TGTGCCAGCAGCTCCCCTAGAAACGAGCCTGGGGATAATTCACTCCTCCACTTT
>TRBV20-1|TRBJ2-5|TRBD1|few
CSASLTTGNQETQYF
TGCAGTGCGTCCCTAACGACAGGGAACCAAGAGACCCAGTACTTC
>TRBV5-1|TRBJ1-5|TRBD1|NA
CASSNGDRNQPQHF
TGCGCCAGCAGCAATGGGGACAGGAATCAGCCCCAGCATTTT
>TRBV12-3/TRBV12-4|TRBJ2-7|NA|NA
CASRPTGGNEQYF
TGTGCCAGCAGGCCTACAGGAGGCAATGAGCAGTACTTC
>TRBV7-3|TRBJ1-1|NA|NA
CASSLTGGRPEAFF
TGTGCCAGCAGCTTAACTGGGGGACGGCCTGAAGCTTTCTTT
>TRBV6-1|TRBJ1-1|NA|NA
CASSERQRNTEAFF
TGTGCCAGCAGTGAACGACAGCGTAACACTGAAGCTTTCTTT
>TRBV7-9|TRBJ1-1|TRBD1|NA
CASTDPARDRDTEAFF
TGTGCCAGCACCGACCCCGCCCGGGACAGGGATACTGAAGCTTTCTTT
>TRBV27|TRBJ2-7|TRBD2|many
CASSLTGTRPYEQYF
TGTGCCAGCAGTTTAACCGGGACTAGACCCTACGAGCAGTACTTC
>TRBV2|TRBJ1-2|NA|NA
CASRDQLNNYGYTF
TGTGCCAGCAGGGATCAACTGAATAACTATGGCTACACCTTC
>TRBV9|TRBJ1-4|NA|NA
CASSVSGGFGEKLFF
TGTGCCAGCAGCGTCAGTGGGGGGTTTGGTGAAAAACTGTTTTTT
>TRBV28|TRBJ2-3|NA|few
CASTTHGGNTQYF
TGTGCCAGCACCACCCACGGGGGAAATACGCAGTATTTT
>TRBV15|TRBJ2-3|NA|NA
CATRLVVSTDTQYF
TGTGCCACAAGGCTTGTCGTGAGCACAGATACGCAGTATTTT
>TRBV3-1|TRBJ1-2|TRBD1|NA
CASSQLFDRASYGYTF
TGTGCCAGCAGCCAACTTTTCGACAGGGCCTCCTATGGCTACACCTTC
>TRBV18|TRBJ2-5|TRBD2|NA
CASSPSSGDNEQYF
TGTGCCAGCTCACCATCTAGCGGGGACAATGAGCAGTACTTC
>TRBV20-1|TRBJ2-3|TRBD2|NA
CSASSRSSGGSRDTQYF
TGCAGTGCTAGTAGTAGGTCTAGCGGGGGTTCAAGAGATACGCAGTATTTT
>TRBV5-1|TRBJ2-1|TRBD1|NA
CASSLMDREDEQFF
TGCGCCAGCAGCTTGATGGACAGGGAGGATGAGCAGTTCTTC
>TRBV6-5|TRBJ1-5|NA|few
CASSLGTKGNQPQHF
TGTGCCAGCAGCCTAGGGACGAAAGGAAATCAGCCCCAGCATTTT
>TRBV12-3/TRBV12-4|TRBJ1-2|NA|few
CASSHDRFGLGYTF
TGTGCCAGCAGCCATGACAGGTTCGGCCTTGGCTACACCTTC
>TRBV10-3|TRBJ1-4|NA|few
CAISEPDRMMFF
TGTGCCATCAGTGAGCCGGACCGAATGATGTTTTTT
>TRBV7-9|TRBJ2-3|NA|few
CASSSPRDTRLTDTQYF
TGTGCCAGCAGCTCCCCTCGGGACACCAGACTCACAGATACGCAGTATTTT
>TRBV20-1|TRBJ1-5|NA|NA
CSAREAASGPQHF
TGCAGTGCTAGAGAGGCTGCCTCGGGGCCCCAGCATTTT
>TRBV20-1|TRBJ2-2|TRBD2|few
CSASAGRGTGELFF
TGCAGTGCTAGCGCCGGGAGGGGAACCGGGGAGCTGTTTTTT
>TRBV4-2|TRBJ1-1|NA|NA
CASSQDGAVVIEAFF
TGTGCCAGCAGCCAAGATGGGGCAGTCGTGATAGAAGCTTTCTTT
>TRBV9|TRBJ1-2|TRBD1|few
CASSLGQGGANYGYTF
TGTGCCAGCAGTTTAGGACAGGGAGGGGCTAACTATGGCTACACCTTC
>TRBV6-7|TRBJ1-5|TRBD1|few
CASSRDRAPYQPQHF
TGTGCCAGCAGTCGGGACAGGGCTCCTTATCAGCCCCAGCATTTT
>TRBV28|TRBJ1-1|NA|once
CASSLSGQLEAFF
TGTGCCAGCAGTTTATCCGGACAGTTAGAAGCTTTCTTT
>TRBV10-3|TRBJ2-1|TRBD2|NA
CAIISGGYNEQFF
TGTGCCATCATTTCGGGAGGATACAATGAGCAGTTCTTC
>TRBV4-2|TRBJ2-2|NA|NA
CASSQDQPVSEIGELFF
TGTGCCAGCAGCCAAGATCAGCCGGTTTCGGAGATCGGGGAGCTGTTTTTT
>TRBV19|TRBJ2-7|TRBD1|NA
CASSIDGSPGGTNEQYF
TGTGCCAGTAGTATAGATGGTTCTCCAGGGGGCACGAACGAGCAGTACTTC
>TRBV20-1|TRBJ1-2|NA|many
CSATEPWGYGYTF
TGCAGTGCAACAGAGCCCTGGGGCTATGGCTACACCTTC
>TRBV4-3|TRBJ2-3|NA|NA
CASSQGERAGSDTQYF
TGCGCCAGCAGCCAAGGAGAGAGGGCAGGGTCAGATACGCAGTATTTT
>TRBV6-5|TRBJ1-4|NA|NA
CASSSGLANEKLFF
TGTGCCAGCAGTTCGGGGCTGGCTAATGAAAAACTGTTTTTT
>TRBV2|TRBJ1-5|TRBD1|NA
CASSRDSSYSNQPQHF
TGTGCCAGCAGCCGGGACAGCTCTTATAGCAATCAGCCCCAGCATTTT
>TRBV29-1|TRBJ2-5|NA|NA
CSVATQTQETQYF
TGCAGCGTTGCGACCCAGACACAAGAGACCCAGTACTTC
>TRBV29-1|TRBJ2-1|NA|NA
CSVEAPDGSYNGQFF
TGCAGCGTTGAAGCTCCGGACGGCTCCTACAATGGGCAGTTCTTC